This T cell receptor (beta chain) was sequenced for a study of blood T cell repertoires in COVID-19. Only in-frame clones appear in the TCRdb table, and some are missing; sequencing was by immunoSEQ multiplex PCR. The sample gives some 130,000 clones, 65% to 80% of which show up once; about an eighth is in the top ten. Germline CDR1 reads SGHRS; CDR2 reads YFSETQ. V lost 4 bases and J 1 base, leaving 14 bases between the germline ends. The CDR3 spans 15 residues. V gene TRBV5-1 combines with J gene TRBJ1-1, with a weak D call TRBD1 (5 bases). The clonotype was recovered from an elderly man with acute or convalescent COVID-19. What was sequenced was peripheral blood. The CDR3 is CASSPKSGGNTEAFF. As DNA, the CDR3 is TGCGCCAGCAGCCCGAAGTCGGGGGGGAACACTGAAGCTTTCTTT.